This T cell receptor (beta chain) originates from a study of cytomegalovirus exposure and HLA in healthy donors. In its sample, this clone was seen once. Its specificity is not known. The study ran its PCR with 60 Vbeta and 13 Jbeta primers. Here immunoSEQ multiplex PCR was the method, and the copy in TCRdb shows in-frame clones only, minus some. The table records about 120,000 clones, 75% to 80% of them present only once. Overall study findings and caveats: Judged likely to be a sequencing artifact was a cluster of highly shared sequence variants. Versus the roughly 690-donor mean, an Asian-associated ancestry cluster reportedly showed fewer N-insertions in a later analysis.

Sequencing was done on a sample of PBMCs. This receptor was obtained from a woman aged 30 to 39 in good health and CMV-seropositive.

CDR3: CASSRQGDSYEQYF. In nucleotides, the CDR3 is TGTGCCAGTAGCCGACAGGGGGACTCCTACGAGCAGTACTTC. The chain carries TRBV19 and TRBJ2-7, with 9 bases that match TRBD1. This CDR3 has 14 amino acids. V was pared by 6 bases and J by 0 bases, with 3 bases of the junction left unmatched. Per germline, CDR1 LNHDA and CDR2 SQIVND (reference sequence).